One sample yielded the 15 T cell receptor beta chains listed below, sequenced in a study of cytomegalovirus exposure and HLA in healthy donors. PCR primers comprised 60 Vbeta and 13 Jbeta primers. Produced via immunoSEQ multiplex PCR; TCRdb's table is partial and in-frame only. The sample holds under 200,000 clones, around 80% seen once. Source material: PBMCs. The receptors were gathered from a woman in her forties or fifties in good health and CMV-seronegative.

The chain uses TRBV7-9 and TRBJ1-1, with 7 bases matching TRBD1. The CDR3 extends over 14 amino acids. Trimming took 6 bases from V and 3 from J; bases not matched to a gene: 7. CDR1 and CDR2 (germline): SEHNR, FQNEAQ (reference sequence). Here the CDR3 DNA reads TGTGCCAGCAGTCCTACAGGGGATCACACTGAAGCTTTCTTT. It translates to CASSPTGDHTEAFF.

This chain uses TRBV30 with TRBJ1-2; TRBD1 matches at 7 bases. Trimming removed 4 bases from V and 4 bases from J; junction bases left unmatched: 9. The CDR3 extends over 14 amino acids. The germline V gene has CDR1 GTSNPN and CDR2 SVGIG (reference sequence). The CDR3 spells CAWTRQGWGYGYTF. The DNA for the CDR3 is TGTGCCTGGACCCGACAGGGTTGGGGCTATGGCTACACCTTC.

The chain employs TRBV7-9 and TRBJ1-4; the match to TRBD1 covers 9 bases. Germline-derived CDR1 and CDR2 are SEHNR and FQNEAQ (reference sequence). V lost 0 bases, J lost 8 bases, and 4 bases stayed unmatched. This CDR3 is built from 15 residues. The CDR3 DNA reads as TGTGCCAGCAGCTTAGCGGGACAGGGCATCGAAAAACTGTTTTTT. This translates into CASSLAGQGIEKLFF.

J is TRBJ2-1 and V is TRBV7-8, with 8 bases matching TRBD2. The J segment lost 9 bases and the V segment lost 5 bases, leaving 3 bases of the junction unmatched. CDR3 length equals 12 residues. CDR1 SGHVS and CDR2 FQNEAQ come from the germline V gene. Written as DNA, the CDR3 is TGTGCCAGCAGCACCGGACTAGCTGAGCAGTTCTTC. Encoded protein: CASSTGLAEQFF.

The DNA of the CDR3 is TGCGCCAGCATGACAGGTCCCACAGATACGCAGTATTTT. Amino acid sequence: CASMTGPTDTQYF. The chain uses TRBV5-1 and TRBJ2-3; tentatively, D is TRBD1 (6 bases). Trimming removed 6 bases from V and 2 bases from J, with 10 bases in between. This CDR3 is 13 amino acids long. Germline V CDR1 and CDR2: SGHRS, YFSETQ.

The chain couples TRBV5-1 to TRBJ2-3; D gene unclear. Germline values: CDR1 SGHRS, CDR2 YFSETQ. V was clipped by 4 bases and J by 5 bases, with 17 bases between them. The CDR3 runs to 15 residues. CDR3 sequence: CASSDPTSTGDTQYF. CDR3 nucleotides: TGCGCCAGCAGCGATCCTACTTCTACCGGAGATACGCAGTATTTT.

The chain recombines TRBV6-1 with TRBJ2-1, with TRBD2 identical over 12 bases. Germline CDR1 reads MNHNS; CDR2 reads SASEGT. Unmatched junction bases numbered 3, after V lost 7 bases and J lost 2 bases. The CDR3 sequence is 15 residues long. The CDR3, as DNA: TGTGCCAGCACCTGGACTAGCGGGGCCTACAATGAGCAGTTCTTC. Protein: CASTWTSGAYNEQFF.

This chain links TRBV28 with TRBJ1-2; 10 positions agree with TRBD1. Germline CDR1 and CDR2: MDHEN and SYDVKM. J was trimmed by 1 base and V by 2 bases; bases with no gene match: 7. CDR3 length: 17 amino acids. The CDR3: CASSLITGTGVNYGYTF. The CDR3 nucleotides are TGTGCCAGCAGTTTAATTACAGGGACAGGGGTTAACTATGGCTACACCTTC.

The chain recombines TRBV10-1 with TRBJ2-7; D is perhaps TRBD1 (5 bases). Trimming shortened V by 0 bases and J by 6 bases, and 15 bases separated the two germline ends. CDR1 and CDR2 from the germline V gene are WNHNN and SYGVQD (reference sequence). There are 15 residues in the CDR3. CDR3 residues: CASSESTFGAGEQYF. In nucleotides, the CDR3 is TGCGCCAGCAGTGAGTCGACCTTTGGGGCAGGCGAGCAGTACTTC.

V and J are TRBV5-8 and TRBJ2-7; 12 positions match TRBD1. The germline CDR1 and CDR2 sequences are SGHTS and YDEGEE. The CDR3 sequence is 14 residues long. Trimming cost V 0 bases and J 11 bases; bases outside gene matches: 6. CDR3 bases: TGTGCCAGCAGCTTGGAAGGGACAGGGGGCTTCGAGTACTTC. As protein: CASSLEGTGGFEYF.

The V call is TRBV10-3, the J call TRBJ2-2; 8 bases fit TRBD1. Unmatched junction bases numbered 5, after V lost 5 bases and J lost 6 bases. Germline CDR1 is ENHRY and CDR2 is SYGVKD. This CDR3 contains 14 residues. The CDR3 bases are TGTGCCATCAGTCCAGGGGGCGCCTCCGGGGAGCTGTTTTTT. Amino acids: CAISPGGASGELFF.

The rearrangement joins TRBV5-6 to TRBJ2-3; possible D gene TRBD1, 7 bases. CDR1 and CDR2 (germline): SGHDT, YYEEEE. V lost 5 bases and J 0 bases, leaving 16 bases between the germline ends. There are 16 residues in the CDR3. CDR3 coding DNA: TGTGCCAGCAGTTCAGGGGGGCTTAAGAGCACAGATACGCAGTATTTT. This codes for CASSSGGLKSTDTQYF.

The table lists this clone with a few counts. Different DNA sequences within this sample yield the same CDR3. V is TRBV27 and J is TRBJ2-3; no reliable D call. The V gene's germline CDR1 is MNHEY and CDR2 SMNVEV (reference sequence). The CDR3 extends over 11 amino acids. The ends were cut back, 3 bases at V and 6 bases at J, with 4 bases in the middle. The CDR3 region is CASSFSDTQYF. DNA of the CDR3: TGTGCCAGCAGTTTTTCGGATACGCAGTATTTT.

This chain joins TRBV5-1 and TRBJ1-2; no firm D call. Per germline, CDR1 SGHRS and CDR2 YFSETQ. Trimming took 4 bases from V and 6 from J, leaving 16 bases between them. CDR3 size: 14 residues. This CDR3 reads CASSPYGVLDGYTF. The CDR3 DNA reads TGCGCCAGCAGCCCGTACGGGGTGTTGGATGGCTACACCTTC.

This CDR3 is CATSRDSYNEQFF. As DNA, the CDR3 is TGTGCCACCAGCAGAGATAGCTACAATGAGCAGTTCTTC. The genes are TRBV15 and TRBJ2-1; D unclear. Germline V gene data show CDR1 as LNHNV and CDR2 as YYDKDF (reference sequence). This CDR3 is 13 amino acids long. V was trimmed by 0 bases and J by 3 bases, leaving 3 bases between them.